Sequencing of this TCR beta chain was carried out in a study of blood T cell repertoires in COVID-19. Looking at the study overall: Nucleic acid was either cDNA or gDNA, and it came from T cells, B-cell-depleted T cells, or PBMCs.

Authors' data handling: Estimated nucleated cell counts came from reference gene primer amplification. Produced via immunoSEQ multiplex PCR; TCRdb's table is partial and in-frame only. V, J and clone size derive from that table, while D and trimming were established from the DNA sequence. The data show approximately 210,000 clones, about 93% seen once. Germline CDR1 reads LNHDA; CDR2 reads SQIVND (reference sequence). This CDR3 is built from 20 residues. V lost 3 bases and J lost 4, with 28 bases in between. Sequences were obtained from peripheral blood. This receptor was obtained from a man aged 25-40 years with COVID-19, enrolled during active disease. The chain is built from TRBV19 and TRBJ1-3; no reliable D call. The CDR3 protein is CASSIVTARISSPTGNTIYF. CDR3 sequence (DNA): TGTGCCAGTAGTATTGTCACAGCTCGGATCTCTAGCCCTACAGGAAACACCATATATTTT. Full variable domain (outside the CDR3, taken from reference TRBV19 and TRBJ1-3): DGGITQSPKYLFRKEGQNVTLSCEQNLNHDAMYWYRQDPGQGLRLIYYSQIVNDFQKGDIAEGYSVSREKKESFPLTVTSAQKNPTAFYLCASSIVTARISSPTGNTIYFGEGSWLTVV.